The TCR beta chain described here comes from a study of T cells in Graves' hyperthyroidism and ophthalmopathy. In its sample, this clonotype was seen many times. Germline-derived CDR1 and CDR2 are SEHNR and FQNEAQ (reference sequence). The V and J ends lost 0 bases and 2 bases respectively, with 11 bases between them. The CDR3 runs 15 residues. TCR beta CDR3 sequences were amplified from RNA transcripts. The HTBI primer set was used in a first-round RT-PCR of the TCR CDR3. TCRdb re-derived calls from the multiplex PCR reads in MiXCR, one entry per CDR3 protein. Seen here are 350,000 to 400,000 distinct CDR3 sequences, roughly 19% observed once, and the top ten hold 3.7%.

Sequencing input: blood. This chain connects TRBV7-9 to TRBJ2-7; D perhaps matches TRBD2 (7 bases). This TCR derives from a woman aged 18-30 years with Graves' hyperthyroidism. In DNA, the CDR3 is TGTGCCAGCAGCTTAGCGGGGGGGGCCACCTACGAGCAGTACTTC. Protein product: CASSLAGGATYEQYF.